These 4 T cell receptor beta chains were all obtained from the same sample, sequenced in a study of technical replicates of blood from a few donors. Data came from immunoSEQ multiplex PCR; TCRdb stores just in-frame clones and leaves some out. The sample contains approximately 79,000 clones, around 97% of which appear only once. Sequencing input: T cells isolated from PBMCs. The receptors were sampled from a human donor in good health.

J is TRBJ2-3 and V is TRBV29-1; 12 bases match TRBD1. V was pared by 6 bases and J by 4 bases, with 5 bases of the junction left unmatched. This CDR3 spans 14 amino acids. Per germline, CDR1 SQVTM and CDR2 ANQGSEA. CDR3 sequence reads: CSVGTGGSADTQYF. The CDR3 nucleotides read TGCAGCGTGGGGACAGGGGGCAGCGCAGATACGCAGTATTTT.

The rearrangement uses TRBV2 and TRBJ2-3; 7 nucleotides align to TRBD1. The CDR3 has 15 amino acids. The V gene end was trimmed by 5 bases and the J gene end by 3 bases; junction bases not matched to a gene: 8. CDR1 SNHLY and CDR2 FYNNEI come from the germline V gene. The CDR3 sequence is CASSYRGALTDTQYF. In DNA, the CDR3 is TGTGCCAGCAGTTACAGGGGTGCCTTGACAGATACGCAGTATTTT.

The chain recombines TRBV29-1 with TRBJ2-3, with 7 bases aligning to TRBD2. With V trimmed by 4 bases and J by 0 bases, 1 base remained unmatched. CDR3 length equals 13 residues. Germline CDR1 and CDR2: SQVTM and ANQGSEA. The CDR3 spells CSVVGGSTDTQYF. The CDR3 DNA reads as TGCAGCGTTGTGGGGGGGAGCACAGATACGCAGTATTTT.

The chain links TRBV27 to TRBJ2-1, with TRBD2 identical over 15 bases. V lost 4 bases to trimming and J lost 9 bases; unmatched junction nucleotides: 13. CDR1 is MNHEY and CDR2 is SMNVEV in the germline V gene (reference sequence). This CDR3 is built from 18 residues. CDR3 bases: TGTGCCAGCAGTTCCTACAAACGGACTAGCGGGGGGGTCAGTGAGCAGTTCTTC. It encodes CASSSYKRTSGGVSEQFF.